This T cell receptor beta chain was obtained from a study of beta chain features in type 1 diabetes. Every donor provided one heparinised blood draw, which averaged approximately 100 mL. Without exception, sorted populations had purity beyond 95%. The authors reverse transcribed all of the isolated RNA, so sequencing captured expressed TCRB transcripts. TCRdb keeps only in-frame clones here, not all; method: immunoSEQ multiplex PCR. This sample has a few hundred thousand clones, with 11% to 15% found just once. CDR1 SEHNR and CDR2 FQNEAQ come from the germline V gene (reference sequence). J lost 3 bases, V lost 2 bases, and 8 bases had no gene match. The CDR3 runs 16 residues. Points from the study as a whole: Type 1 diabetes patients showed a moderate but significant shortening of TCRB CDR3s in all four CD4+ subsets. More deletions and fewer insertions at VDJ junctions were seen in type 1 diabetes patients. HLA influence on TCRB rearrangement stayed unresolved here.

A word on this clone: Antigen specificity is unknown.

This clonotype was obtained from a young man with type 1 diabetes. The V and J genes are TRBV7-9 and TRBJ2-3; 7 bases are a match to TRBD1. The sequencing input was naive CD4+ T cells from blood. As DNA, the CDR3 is TGTGCCAGCAGCTTAAATACAGGGGCGAGGACAGATACGCAGTATTTT. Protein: CASSLNTGARTDTQYF. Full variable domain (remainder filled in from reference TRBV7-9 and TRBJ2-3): DTGVSQNPRHKITKRGQNVTFRCDPISEHNRLYWYRQTLGQGPEFLTYFQNEAQLEKSRLLSDRFSAERPKGSFSTLEIQRTEQGDSAMYLCASSLNTGARTDTQYFGPGTRLTVL.